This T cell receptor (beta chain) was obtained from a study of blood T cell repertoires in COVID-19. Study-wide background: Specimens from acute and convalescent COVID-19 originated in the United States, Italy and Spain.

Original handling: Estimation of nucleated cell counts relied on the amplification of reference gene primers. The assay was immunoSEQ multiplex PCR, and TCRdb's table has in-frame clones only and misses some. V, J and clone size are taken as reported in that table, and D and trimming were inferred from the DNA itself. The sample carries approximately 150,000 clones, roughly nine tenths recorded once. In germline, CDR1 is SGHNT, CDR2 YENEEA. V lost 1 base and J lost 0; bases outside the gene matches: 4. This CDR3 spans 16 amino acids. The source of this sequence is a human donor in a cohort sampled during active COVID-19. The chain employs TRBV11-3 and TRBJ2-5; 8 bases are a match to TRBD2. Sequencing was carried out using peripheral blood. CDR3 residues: CASSLGSGEYQETQYF. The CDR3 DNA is TGTGCCAGCAGCTTAGGTAGCGGGGAATACCAAGAGACCCAGTACTTC.